The rows below give T cell receptor beta chains drawn from one sample of a study of blood T cells in healthy people across ages. TCRdb re-called the 5' RACE reads through MiXCR, storing one row per CDR3 protein. There are over 1.5 million distinct CDR3 sequences in the sample; just under 50% occur only once, and approximately 2% lies in the top ten. Input material: blood. These receptors were obtained from a woman aged 40 to 50 in good health. Both conserved end residues are part of each CDR3. Fields, in order: clone size, D gene, J gene, V gene, CDR3 protein, CDR3 DNA. The D gene is left open where the match is weak. Size values are once, few and many counts, or a class for expanded clones, and some rows have none.

size: .
D: .
J: TRBJ1-2
V: TRBV20-1
CDR3: CSARVAELRYGYTF
DNA: TGCAGTGCTAGAGTGGCGGAACTACGCTATGGCTACACCTTC

size: .
D: TRBD1
J: TRBJ1-5
V: TRBV24-1
CDR3: CATSERTATGGHQPQHF
DNA: TGTGCCACCAGTGAAAGGACCGCGACAGGGGGACATCAGCCCCAGCATTTT

size: .
D: .
J: TRBJ2-1
V: TRBV5-1
CDR3: CASSLVATVQNEQFF
DNA: TGCGCCAGCAGCTTGGTGGCGACAGTTCAAAATGAGCAGTTCTTC

size: once
D: TRBD1
J: TRBJ1-2
V: TRBV6-2/TRBV6-3
CDR3: CASSGQGERGYTF
DNA: TGTGCCAGCAGTGGACAGGGGGAACGTGGCTACACCTTC

size: .
D: .
J: TRBJ1-5
V: TRBV16
CDR3: CASSLSIGISNQPQHF
DNA: TGTGCCAGCAGCCTTTCAATCGGCATTAGCAATCAGCCCCAGCATTTT

size: once
D: .
J: TRBJ2-5
V: TRBV9
CDR3: CASSVRRGPGPQETQYF
DNA: TGTGCCAGCAGCGTGAGGAGGGGCCCGGGACCACAAGAGACCCAGTACTTC

size: .
D: .
J: TRBJ1-2
V: TRBV29-1
CDR3: CSAIPYRVSYGYTF
DNA: TGCAGCGCTATCCCCTACAGGGTTAGCTATGGCTACACCTTC

size: .
D: .
J: TRBJ2-3
V: TRBV27
CDR3: CASSYNGASTDTQYF
DNA: TGTGCCAGCAGTTATAACGGAGCTAGCACAGATACGCAGTATTTT

size: .
D: .
J: TRBJ2-7
V: TRBV6-2/TRBV6-3
CDR3: CASSFGPKRYF
DNA: TGTGCCAGCAGTTTCGGGCCCAAGAGGTACTTC

size: .
D: .
J: TRBJ2-6
V: TRBV28
CDR3: CASSFPPAGDLSGANVLTF
DNA: TGTGCCAGCAGCTTCCCCCCGGCAGGGGATCTCTCTGGGGCCAACGTCCTGACTTTC

size: .
D: TRBD2
J: TRBJ2-1
V: TRBV20-1
CDR3: CSVHRFGGAYNEQFF
DNA: TGCAGTGTCCACCGCTTCGGGGGGGCCTACAATGAGCAGTTCTTC

size: .
D: .
J: TRBJ2-5
V: TRBV7-2
CDR3: CASSLVRLEAQYF
DNA: TGTGCCAGCAGCTTAGTCCGGCTAGAGGCCCAGTACTTC

size: .
D: TRBD2
J: TRBJ2-7
V: TRBV5-6
CDR3: CASSQSTSGYEQYF
DNA: TGTGCCAGCAGCCAATCTACTAGCGGCTACGAGCAGTACTTC

size: few
D: .
J: TRBJ2-5
V: TRBV6-6
CDR3: CASSYPRGTEETQYF
DNA: TGTGCCAGCAGTTATCCTAGGGGAACCGAAGAGACCCAGTACTTC

size: .
D: .
J: TRBJ1-5
V: TRBV4-2
CDR3: CASSRQGNDQPQHF
DNA: TGTGCCAGCAGCCGCCAGGGTAACGATCAGCCCCAGCATTTT

size: .
D: .
J: TRBJ2-7
V: TRBV3-1
CDR3: CASSQDRAASYEQYF
DNA: TGTGCCAGCAGCCAAGATAGGGCGGCCTCCTACGAGCAGTACTTC

size: .
D: .
J: TRBJ1-5
V: TRBV4-3
CDR3: CASSLSLEGNQPQHF
DNA: TGCGCCAGCAGCCTTAGCCTGGAGGGCAATCAGCCCCAGCATTTT

size: .
D: TRBD2
J: TRBJ2-5
V: TRBV20-1
CDR3: CSAMSSGERGETQYF
DNA: TGCAGTGCTATGTCTAGCGGGGAGCGTGGGGAGACCCAGTACTTC

size: .
D: TRBD1
J: TRBJ2-1
V: TRBV12-3/TRBV12-4
CDR3: CASSRLTGADEQFF
DNA: TGTGCCAGCAGCCGCTTAACAGGGGCCGATGAGCAGTTCTTC

size: few
D: .
J: TRBJ2-3
V: TRBV7-9
CDR3: CASSSSLRADTQYF
DNA: TGTGCCAGCAGCTCCTCCCTTAGAGCAGATACGCAGTATTTT

size: .
D: .
J: TRBJ1-1
V: TRBV6-5
CDR3: CASNRGLATEAFF
DNA: TGTGCCAGCAACCGGGGATTAGCGACTGAAGCTTTCTTT

size: .
D: .
J: TRBJ2-4
V: TRBV13
CDR3: CASSSVLGEQYF
DNA: TGTGCCAGCAGCTCCGTCCTTGGAGAGCAGTACTTC

size: few
D: .
J: TRBJ2-5
V: TRBV7-9
CDR3: CASSGRANQETQYF
DNA: TGTGCCAGCAGCGGCAGGGCAAACCAAGAGACCCAGTACTTC

size: .
D: .
J: TRBJ2-7
V: TRBV6-1
CDR3: CASNEVIGEQYF
DNA: TGTGCCAGCAACGAAGTCATTGGCGAGCAGTACTTC

size: many
D: .
J: TRBJ2-5
V: TRBV12-3/TRBV12-4
CDR3: CASSLAGQGKETQYF
DNA: TGTGCCAGCAGCTTAGCCGGGCAGGGGAAAGAGACCCAGTACTTC

size: few
D: TRBD1
J: TRBJ1-2
V: TRBV20-1
CDR3: CSAARPGQAFYGYTF
DNA: TGCAGTGCTGCAAGACCTGGACAGGCCTTCTATGGCTACACCTTC

size: .
D: TRBD1
J: TRBJ2-7
V: TRBV20-1
CDR3: CSQGTGDSYEQYF
DNA: TGCAGTCAGGGGACAGGAGACTCCTACGAGCAGTACTTC

size: .
D: .
J: TRBJ2-5
V: TRBV4-3
CDR3: CASSQDSWGGRLSEQYF
DNA: TGCGCCAGCAGCCAAGATTCGTGGGGGGGGCGCCTAAGTGAGCAGTACTTC

size: .
D: .
J: TRBJ1-2
V: TRBV12-3/TRBV12-4
CDR3: CASRETAANYGYTF
DNA: TGTGCCAGCAGGGAGACAGCAGCTAACTATGGCTACACCTTC

size: .
D: .
J: TRBJ2-2
V: TRBV6-1
CDR3: CASSQRINTGELFF
DNA: TGTGCCAGCAGTCAACGAATTAACACCGGGGAGCTGTTTTTT

size: few
D: .
J: TRBJ1-6
V: TRBV6-5
CDR3: CASSAQSYSPLHF
DNA: TGTGCCAGCAGTGCACAGTCCTATTCACCCCTCCACTTT

size: few
D: .
J: TRBJ2-5
V: TRBV28
CDR3: CASLHSGGIQETQYF
DNA: TGTGCCAGCCTTCATAGCGGTGGTATCCAAGAGACCCAGTACTTC

size: .
D: .
J: TRBJ2-4
V: TRBV6-2/TRBV6-3
CDR3: CASSKTGKNIQYF
DNA: TGTGCCAGCAGCAAAACAGGGAAAAACATTCAGTACTTC

size: few
D: .
J: TRBJ2-3
V: TRBV10-3
CDR3: CAISVKLGTDTQYF
DNA: TGTGCCATCAGTGTCAAACTAGGAACAGATACGCAGTATTTT

size: .
D: .
J: TRBJ2-3
V: TRBV20-1
CDR3: CSAAPSGADTQYF
DNA: TGCAGTGCCGCGCCCTCAGGGGCGGATACGCAGTATTTT

size: .
D: .
J: TRBJ2-6
V: TRBV6-5
CDR3: CASSSAPGEPQKGSGANVLTF
DNA: TGTGCCAGCAGTTCCGCCCCCGGCGAACCTCAGAAAGGGTCTGGGGCCAACGTCCTGACTTTC

size: .
D: .
J: TRBJ2-7
V: TRBV27
CDR3: CASNSWGARDEQYF
DNA: TGTGCCAGCAATTCCTGGGGGGCTCGCGATGAGCAGTACTTC

size: .
D: .
J: TRBJ2-1
V: TRBV10-3
CDR3: CAISEDTREQFF
DNA: TGTGCCATCAGTGAGGACACAAGGGAGCAGTTCTTC

size: few
D: TRBD1
J: TRBJ2-5
V: TRBV9
CDR3: CASSVTGGERPQYF
DNA: TGTGCCAGCAGCGTTACAGGGGGCGAAAGGCCCCAGTACTTC

size: .
D: .
J: TRBJ2-1
V: TRBV15
CDR3: CATSRDEGGGNEQFF
DNA: TGTGCCACCAGCAGAGATGAGGGTGGAGGCAATGAGCAGTTCTTC

size: few
D: .
J: TRBJ2-7
V: TRBV25-1
CDR3: CASSECLPGSYEQYF
DNA: TGTGCCAGCAGTGAATGCCTCCCGGGCTCCTACGAGCAGTACTTC

size: .
D: TRBD1
J: TRBJ1-2
V: TRBV6-6
CDR3: CASSTGTGMGNYGYTF
DNA: TGTGCCAGCAGTACCGGGACAGGCATGGGAAACTATGGCTACACCTTC

size: few
D: .
J: TRBJ1-5
V: TRBV28
CDR3: CASTPAVFQPQHF
DNA: TGTGCCAGCACCCCGGCAGTCTTTCAGCCCCAGCATTTT

size: .
D: .
J: TRBJ2-7
V: TRBV6-6
CDR3: CASSYYRVGYEQYF
DNA: TGTGCCAGCAGTTACTACAGGGTCGGCTACGAGCAGTACTTC

size: .
D: .
J: TRBJ1-6
V: TRBV4-3
CDR3: CASSQSGRNSPLHF
DNA: TGCGCCAGCAGCCAATCAGGGCGCAATTCACCCCTCCACTTT

size: few
D: .
J: TRBJ2-3
V: TRBV20-1
CDR3: CSARSGTQYF
DNA: TGCAGTGCTAGAAGCGGTACGCAGTATTTT

size: many
D: .
J: TRBJ2-5
V: TRBV6-2/TRBV6-3
CDR3: CASKDSPQETQYF
DNA: TGTGCCAGCAAGGACAGTCCCCAAGAGACCCAGTACTTC

size: .
D: .
J: TRBJ1-2
V: TRBV14
CDR3: CASSQDLFPGQRYGYTF
DNA: TGTGCCAGCAGCCAAGATTTATTTCCCGGACAGAGATATGGCTACACCTTC

size: .
D: .
J: TRBJ2-5
V: TRBV27
CDR3: CASSPGGGTQETQYF
DNA: TGTGCCAGCAGCCCCGGCGGAGGGACCCAAGAGACCCAGTACTTC

size: .
D: TRBD1
J: TRBJ2-3
V: TRBV7-2
CDR3: CASSLTGSTQYF
DNA: TGTGCCAGCAGCTTGACAGGGTCAACGCAGTATTTT

size: .
D: .
J: TRBJ2-7
V: TRBV6-5
CDR3: CATWDGSGEQYF
DNA: TGTGCCACCTGGGACGGCTCGGGAGAGCAGTACTTC

size: .
D: .
J: TRBJ2-7
V: TRBV4-1
CDR3: CASSQGPGAVSYEQYF
DNA: TGCGCCAGCAGCCAAGGCCCCGGGGCAGTCTCCTACGAGCAGTACTTC

size: few
D: .
J: TRBJ1-2
V: TRBV9
CDR3: CASSPRGRTASIYGYTF
DNA: TGTGCCAGCAGCCCTCGCGGGAGGACAGCGTCGATCTATGGCTACACCTTC

size: .
D: TRBD2
J: TRBJ2-3
V: TRBV20-1
CDR3: CSARTSGGVPSTDTQYF
DNA: TGCAGTGCTAGGACTAGCGGGGGGGTCCCTAGCACAGATACGCAGTATTTT